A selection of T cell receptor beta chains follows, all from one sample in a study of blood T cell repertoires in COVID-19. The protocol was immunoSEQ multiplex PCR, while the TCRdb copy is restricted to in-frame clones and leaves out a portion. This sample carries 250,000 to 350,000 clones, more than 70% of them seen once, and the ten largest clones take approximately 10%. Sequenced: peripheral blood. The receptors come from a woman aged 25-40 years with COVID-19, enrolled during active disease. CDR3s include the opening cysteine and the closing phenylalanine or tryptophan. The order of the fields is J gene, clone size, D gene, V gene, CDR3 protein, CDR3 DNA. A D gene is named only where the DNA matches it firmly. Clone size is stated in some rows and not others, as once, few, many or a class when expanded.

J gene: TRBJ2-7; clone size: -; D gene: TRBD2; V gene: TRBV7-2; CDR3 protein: CASSSIAGGPGEQYF; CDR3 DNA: TGTGCCAGCAGCTCCATAGCGGGAGGCCCTGGCGAGCAGTACTTC
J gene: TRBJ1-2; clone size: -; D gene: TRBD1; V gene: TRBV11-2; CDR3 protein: CASSSPATGNYGYTF; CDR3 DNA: TGTGCCAGCAGCTCCCCCGCGACAGGGAACTATGGCTACACCTTC
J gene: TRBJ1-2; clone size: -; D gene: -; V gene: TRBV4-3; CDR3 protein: CASSQESTTNYGYTF; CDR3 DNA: TGCGCCAGCAGCCAAGAAAGTACAACTAACTATGGCTACACCTTC
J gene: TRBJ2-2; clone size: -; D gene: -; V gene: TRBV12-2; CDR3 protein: CASRLAWGDGTGVLGELFF; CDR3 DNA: -
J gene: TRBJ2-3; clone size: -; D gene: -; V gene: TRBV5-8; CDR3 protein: CASSFTGIDTQYF; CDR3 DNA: TGTGCCAGCAGCTTTACAGGGATAGATACGCAGTATTTT
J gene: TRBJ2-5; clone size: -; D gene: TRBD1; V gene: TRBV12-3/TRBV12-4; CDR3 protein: CASSKDRTETQYF; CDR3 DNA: TGTGCCAGCAGTAAGGACAGGACGGAGACCCAGTACTTC
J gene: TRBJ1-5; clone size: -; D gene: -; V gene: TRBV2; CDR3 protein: CASSVDSDYSNQPQHF; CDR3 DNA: TGTGCCAGCAGCGTAGACAGCGATTATAGCAATCAGCCCCAGCATTTT
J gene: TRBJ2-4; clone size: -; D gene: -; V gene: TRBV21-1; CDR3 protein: CASSMGGTKNIQYF; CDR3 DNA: TGTGCCAGCAGCATGGGGGGGACCAAAAACATTCAGTACTTC
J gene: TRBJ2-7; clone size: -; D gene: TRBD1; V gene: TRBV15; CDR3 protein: CATSGGTGTGGAEQYF; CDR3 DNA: TGTGCCACCAGCGGGGGGACCGGGACAGGGGGCGCCGAGCAGTACTTC
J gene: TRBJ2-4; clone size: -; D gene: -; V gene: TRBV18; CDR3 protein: CASSPPYQGSDIQYF; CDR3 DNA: TGTGCCAGCTCACCACCGTATCAGGGTTCGGACATTCAGTACTTC
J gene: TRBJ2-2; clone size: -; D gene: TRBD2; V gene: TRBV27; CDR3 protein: CASSLSAGGPGELFF; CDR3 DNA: TGTGCCAGCAGTTTATCTGCGGGAGGGCCCGGGGAGCTGTTTTTT
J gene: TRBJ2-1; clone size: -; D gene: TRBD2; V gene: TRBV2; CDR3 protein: CASSLGLAAAGVANNEQFF; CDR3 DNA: TGTGCCAGCAGCCTTGGACTAGCGGCTGCGGGGGTCGCTAACAATGAGCAGTTCTTC
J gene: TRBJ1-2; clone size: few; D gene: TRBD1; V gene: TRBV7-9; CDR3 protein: CASSPGTGRGYTF; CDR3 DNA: TGTGCCAGCAGCCCTGGGACAGGGAGAGGCTACACCTTC
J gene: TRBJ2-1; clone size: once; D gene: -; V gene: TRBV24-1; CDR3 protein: CATSDLIPGSVNNEQFF; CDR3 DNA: TGTGCCACCAGTGATTTGATCCCGGGAAGTGTTAACAATGAGCAGTTCTTC
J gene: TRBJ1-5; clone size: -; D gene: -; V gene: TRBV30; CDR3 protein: CAWGADSNQPQHF; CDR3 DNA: TGTGCCTGGGGGGCCGATAGCAATCAGCCCCAGCATTTT
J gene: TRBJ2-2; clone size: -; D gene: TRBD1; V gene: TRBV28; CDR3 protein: CASRVAGGSRAGELFF; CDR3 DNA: TGTGCCAGCAGAGTCGCAGGGGGCTCAAGGGCCGGGGAGCTGTTTTTT
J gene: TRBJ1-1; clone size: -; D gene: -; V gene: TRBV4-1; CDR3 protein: CASVPFPDGANTEAFF; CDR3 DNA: TGCGCCAGCGTTCCCTTCCCCGATGGAGCGAACACTGAAGCTTTCTTT
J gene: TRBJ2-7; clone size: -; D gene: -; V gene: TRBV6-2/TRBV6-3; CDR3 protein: CASSPSIEQYF; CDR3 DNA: TGTGCCAGCAGTCCCAGTATCGAGCAGTACTTC
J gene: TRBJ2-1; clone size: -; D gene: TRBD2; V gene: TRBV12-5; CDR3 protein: CASGSGLAPYNEQFF; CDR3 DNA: TGTGCTAGTGGTTCAGGACTAGCGCCCTACAATGAGCAGTTCTTC
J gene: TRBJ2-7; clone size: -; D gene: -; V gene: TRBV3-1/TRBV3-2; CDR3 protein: CASSQDRGISYEQYF; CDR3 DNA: TGTGCCAGCAGCCAAGATCGGGGGATATCCTACGAGCAGTACTTC
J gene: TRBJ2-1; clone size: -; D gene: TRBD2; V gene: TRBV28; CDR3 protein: CASSLGLATNEQFF; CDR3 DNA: TGTGCCAGCAGTTTAGGACTAGCGACCAATGAGCAGTTCTTC
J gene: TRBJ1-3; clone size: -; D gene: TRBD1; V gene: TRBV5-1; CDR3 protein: CASSVQGAYGNTIYF; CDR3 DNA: TGCGCCAGCAGCGTCCAGGGGGCGTACGGAAACACCATATATTTT
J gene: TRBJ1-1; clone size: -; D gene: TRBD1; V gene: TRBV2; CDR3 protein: CASSEGTGRTEAFF; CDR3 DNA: TGTGCCAGCAGTGAGGGGACAGGCCGAACTGAAGCTTTCTTT
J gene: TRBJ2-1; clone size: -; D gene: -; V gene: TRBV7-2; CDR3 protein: CASSLGQRDNEQFF; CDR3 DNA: TGTGCCAGCAGCTTAGGGCAACGGGACAATGAGCAGTTCTTC
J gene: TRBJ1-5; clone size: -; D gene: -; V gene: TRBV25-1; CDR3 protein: CASSAQGNQPQHF; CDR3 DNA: TGTGCCAGCAGTGCCCAGGGGAATCAGCCCCAGCATTTT
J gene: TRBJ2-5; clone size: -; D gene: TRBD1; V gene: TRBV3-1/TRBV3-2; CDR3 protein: CASSPQGAETQYF; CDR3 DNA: TGTGCCAGCAGCCCACAGGGGGCAGAGACCCAGTACTTC
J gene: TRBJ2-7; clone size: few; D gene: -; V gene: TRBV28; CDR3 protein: CASSPPAGASYEQYF; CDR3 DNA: TGTGCCAGCAGTCCGCCCGCGGGGGCCTCCTACGAGCAGTACTTC
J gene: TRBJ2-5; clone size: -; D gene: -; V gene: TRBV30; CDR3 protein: CAWSVRRQETQYF; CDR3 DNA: TGTGCCTGGAGTGTGAGGAGACAAGAGACCCAGTACTTC
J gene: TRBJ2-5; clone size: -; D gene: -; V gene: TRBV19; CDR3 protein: CASSIGVEETQYF; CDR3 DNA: TGTGCCAGTAGTATAGGTGTCGAAGAGACCCAGTACTTC
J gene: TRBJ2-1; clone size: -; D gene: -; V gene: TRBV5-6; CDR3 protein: CASSLSRVEQFF; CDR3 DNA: TGTGCCAGCAGCTTGAGCCGCGTTGAGCAGTTCTTC
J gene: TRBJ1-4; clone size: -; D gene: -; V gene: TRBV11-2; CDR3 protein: CASSFRRSFNEKLFF; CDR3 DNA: TGTGCCAGCAGCTTTAGACGGAGCTTCAATGAAAAACTGTTTTTT
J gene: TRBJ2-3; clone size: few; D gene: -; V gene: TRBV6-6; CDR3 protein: CATAEGTSTDTQYF; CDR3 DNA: TGTGCCACCGCGGAGGGAACCAGCACAGATACGCAGTATTTT
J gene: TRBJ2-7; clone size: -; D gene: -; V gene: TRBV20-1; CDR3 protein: CSAPGLQEQYF; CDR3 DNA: TGCAGTGCTCCGGGACTCCAGGAGCAGTACTTC
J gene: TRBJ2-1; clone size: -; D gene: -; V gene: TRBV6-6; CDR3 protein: CASKERYNEQFF; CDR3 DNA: TGTGCCTCTAAGGAGCGGTACAATGAGCAGTTCTTC
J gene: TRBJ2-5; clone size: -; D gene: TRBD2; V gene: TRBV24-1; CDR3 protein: CATSDRGLAGGETQYF; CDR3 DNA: TGTGCCACCAGTGACAGAGGACTAGCGGGAGGGGAGACCCAGTACTTC
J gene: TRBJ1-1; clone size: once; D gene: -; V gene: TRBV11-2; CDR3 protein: CASSLDRMGRTEAFF; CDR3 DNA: TGTGCCAGCAGCTTAGATCGGATGGGGCGAACTGAAGCTTTCTTT
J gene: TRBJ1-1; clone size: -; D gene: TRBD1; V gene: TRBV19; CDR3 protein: CASSPRTGLRTEAFF; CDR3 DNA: TGTGCCAGTAGTCCGAGGACAGGGTTGCGCACTGAAGCTTTCTTT
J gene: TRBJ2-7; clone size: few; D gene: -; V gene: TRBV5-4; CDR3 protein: CASSKQDSDEQYF; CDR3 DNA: TGTGCCAGCAGCAAACAGGATTCCGACGAGCAGTACTTC
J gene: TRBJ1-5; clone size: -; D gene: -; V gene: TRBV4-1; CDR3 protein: CASSQTGTHSNQPQHF; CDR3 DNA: TGCGCCAGCAGCCAAACCGGGACACATAGCAATCAGCCCCAGCATTTT
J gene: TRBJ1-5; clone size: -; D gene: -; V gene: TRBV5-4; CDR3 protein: CASSPGVEQPQHF; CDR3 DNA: TGTGCCAGCAGCCCCGGAGTGGAACAGCCCCAGCATTTT
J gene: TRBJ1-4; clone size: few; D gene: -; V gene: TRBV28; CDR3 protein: CASSDFTRGEKLFF; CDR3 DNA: TGTGCCAGCAGTGACTTCACCCGGGGTGAAAAACTGTTTTTT
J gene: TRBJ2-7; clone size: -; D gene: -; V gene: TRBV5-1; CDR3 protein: CASSLTQISYEQYF; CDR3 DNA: TGCGCCAGCAGCCTCACCCAGATCTCCTACGAGCAGTACTTC
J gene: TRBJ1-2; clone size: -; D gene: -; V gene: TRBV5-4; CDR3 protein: CASSPDSALPGYTF; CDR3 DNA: TGTGCCAGCAGTCCCGACTCGGCCCTCCCAGGCTACACCTTC